This paragraph covers one T cell receptor (beta chain) sequence. CDR1 and CDR2 (germline): SGHNT, YENEEA. Trimming left V 5 bases short and J 4 bases short, with 23 bases between. This CDR3 has 17 amino acids. The data originate from a study of OX40 agonist ivuxolimab in advanced cancers. Only in-frame clones appear in the TCRdb table, and some are missing; sequencing was by immunoSEQ multiplex PCR. The sample yields 100,000 to 150,000 clones, about 90% seen once. The sample here was CD4+ or CD8+ T cells sorted from blood, taken in a trial of the OX40 agonist ivuxolimab. The source is an adult with an advanced solid tumor such as melanoma, head and neck, liver or kidney cancer. The rearrangement joins TRBV11-3 to TRBJ1-2, with D possibly being TRBD1 (6 bases). The CDR3 spells CASSQKFWGGPPYGYTF. The CDR3 DNA reads as TGTGCCAGCAGCCAGAAGTTTTGGGGGGGGCCCCCCTATGGCTACACCTTC.